The clone carrying this TCR beta chain was detected many times. This entry is derived from a study of response to subunit inactivated influenza vaccine. TCRdb passed the RT-PCR reads through MiXCR, listing each CDR3 protein once. Of about 480,000 distinct CDR3 sequences in the sample, 10% to 15% were seen once. Germline V lookup: CDR1 DFQATT, CDR2 SNEGSKA (reference sequence). V lost 3 bases and J 6 bases, leaving 8 bases between the germline ends. The CDR3 spans 11 residues. The chain couples TRBV20-1 to TRBJ1-2, with a possible D match to TRBD1 (6 bases). The sample here was PBMCs from blood, taken more than 35 days after vaccination. The origin of this receptor is a man aged 45 to 65 who received an inactivated influenza vaccine. The CDR3 loop reads CSASYRDGYTF. The CDR3 region has the DNA TGCAGTGCTAGTTACAGGGATGGCTACACCTTC.